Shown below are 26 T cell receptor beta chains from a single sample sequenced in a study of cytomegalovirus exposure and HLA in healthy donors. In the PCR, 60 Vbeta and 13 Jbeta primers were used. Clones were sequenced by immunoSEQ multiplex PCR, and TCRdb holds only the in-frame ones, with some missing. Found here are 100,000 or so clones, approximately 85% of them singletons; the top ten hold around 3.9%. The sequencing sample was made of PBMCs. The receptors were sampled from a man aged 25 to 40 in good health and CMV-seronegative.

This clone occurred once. As DNA, the CDR3 is TGCGCCAGCAGCCAAGAGGGCCGAAGCAATCAGCCCCAGCATTTT. The encoded protein is CASSQEGRSNQPQHF. This chain links TRBV4-3 with TRBJ1-5; D is unresolved. The germline gives CDR1 LGHNA, CDR2 YSLEER. V lost 0 bases and J 1 base, leaving 7 bases between the germline ends. The CDR3 consists of 15 residues.

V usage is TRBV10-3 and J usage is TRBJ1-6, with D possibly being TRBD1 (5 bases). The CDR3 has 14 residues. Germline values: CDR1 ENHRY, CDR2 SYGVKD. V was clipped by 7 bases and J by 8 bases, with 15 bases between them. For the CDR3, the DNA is TGTGCCATCAAGTCGACAGATTCGGATTCACCCCTCCACTTT. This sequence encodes CAIKSTDSDSPLHF.

For the CDR3, the DNA is TGTGCCAGCAGCTTAGGCATAAGGGGCGGGGAGCTGTTTTTT. Protein product: CASSLGIRGGELFF. The rearrangement links TRBV5-4 to TRBJ2-2, with a tentative D call TRBD1 (5 bases). CDR1 is SGHNT, CDR2 YYREEE, per germline (reference sequence). V was trimmed by 2 bases and J by 7 bases, leaving 12 bases between them. The CDR3 has 14 amino acids.

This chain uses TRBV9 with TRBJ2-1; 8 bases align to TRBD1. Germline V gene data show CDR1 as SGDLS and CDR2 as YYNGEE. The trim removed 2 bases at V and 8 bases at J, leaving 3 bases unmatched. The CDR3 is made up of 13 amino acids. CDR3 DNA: TGTGCCAGCAGCGTTGCGGACAGGGATGAGCAGTTCTTC. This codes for CASSVADRDEQFF.

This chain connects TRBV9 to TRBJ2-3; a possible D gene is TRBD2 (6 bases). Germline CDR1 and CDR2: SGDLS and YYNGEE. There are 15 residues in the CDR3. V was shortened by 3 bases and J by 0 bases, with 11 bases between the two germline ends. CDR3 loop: CASSEAGTSTDTQYF. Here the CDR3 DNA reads TGTGCCAGCAGCGAAGCGGGTACTAGCACAGATACGCAGTATTTT.

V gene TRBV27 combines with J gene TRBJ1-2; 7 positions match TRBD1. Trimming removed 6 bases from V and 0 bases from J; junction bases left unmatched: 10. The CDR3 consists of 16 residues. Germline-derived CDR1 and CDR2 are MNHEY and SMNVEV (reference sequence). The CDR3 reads CASRVGTDLANYGYTF. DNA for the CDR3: TGTGCCAGCAGAGTTGGGACAGATTTAGCTAACTATGGCTACACCTTC.

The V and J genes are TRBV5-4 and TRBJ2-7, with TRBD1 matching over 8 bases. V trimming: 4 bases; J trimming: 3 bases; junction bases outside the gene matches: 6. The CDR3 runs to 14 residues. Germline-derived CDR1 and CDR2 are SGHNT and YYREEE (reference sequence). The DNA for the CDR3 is TGTGCCAGCAGCAAGACAGGGGACTTCTACGAGCAGTACTTC. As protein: CASSKTGDFYEQYF.

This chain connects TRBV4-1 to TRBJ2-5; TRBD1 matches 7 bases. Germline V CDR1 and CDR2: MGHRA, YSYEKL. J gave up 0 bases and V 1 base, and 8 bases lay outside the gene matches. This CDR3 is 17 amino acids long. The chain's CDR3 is CASSQAMEQGYQETQYF. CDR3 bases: TGCGCCAGCAGCCAAGCTATGGAACAGGGGTACCAAGAGACCCAGTACTTC.

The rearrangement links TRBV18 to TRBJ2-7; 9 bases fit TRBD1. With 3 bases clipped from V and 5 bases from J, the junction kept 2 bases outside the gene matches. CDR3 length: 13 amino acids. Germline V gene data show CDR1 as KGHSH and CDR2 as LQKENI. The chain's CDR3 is CASSPGTGNEQYF. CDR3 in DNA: TGTGCCAGCTCACCCGGGACAGGGAACGAGCAGTACTTC. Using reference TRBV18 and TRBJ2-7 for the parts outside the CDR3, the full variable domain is NAGVMQNPRHLVRRRGQEARLRCSPMKGHSHVYWYRQLPEEGLKFMVYLQKENIIDESGMPKERFSAEFPKEGPSILRIQQVVRGDSAAYFCASSPGTGNEQYFGPGTRLTVT.

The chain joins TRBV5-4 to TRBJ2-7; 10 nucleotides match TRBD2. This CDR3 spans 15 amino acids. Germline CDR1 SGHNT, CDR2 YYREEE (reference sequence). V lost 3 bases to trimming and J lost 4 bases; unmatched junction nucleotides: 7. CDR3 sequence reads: CASSSSLAGLYEQYF. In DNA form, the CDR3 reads TGTGCCAGCAGCTCCTCACTAGCGGGACTGTACGAGCAGTACTTC.

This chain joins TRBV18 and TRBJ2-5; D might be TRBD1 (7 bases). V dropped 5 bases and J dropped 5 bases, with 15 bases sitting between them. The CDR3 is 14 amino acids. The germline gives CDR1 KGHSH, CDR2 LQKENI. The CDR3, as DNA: TGTGCCAGCTCAAAAGGACAGGCGGGGGAGACCCAGTACTTC. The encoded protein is CASSKGQAGETQYF. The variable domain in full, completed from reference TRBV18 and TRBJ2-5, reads NAGVMQNPRHLVRRRGQEARLRCSPMKGHSHVYWYRQLPEEGLKFMVYLQKENIIDESGMPKERFSAEFPKEGPSILRIQQVVRGDSAAYFCASSKGQAGETQYFGPGTRLLVL.

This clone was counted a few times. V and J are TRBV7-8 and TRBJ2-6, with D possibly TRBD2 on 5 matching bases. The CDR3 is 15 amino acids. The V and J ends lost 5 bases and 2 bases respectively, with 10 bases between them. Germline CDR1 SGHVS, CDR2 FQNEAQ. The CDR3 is CASSPRRAGANVLTF. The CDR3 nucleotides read TGTGCCAGCAGCCCCCGGCGGGCTGGGGCCAACGTCCTGACTTTC.

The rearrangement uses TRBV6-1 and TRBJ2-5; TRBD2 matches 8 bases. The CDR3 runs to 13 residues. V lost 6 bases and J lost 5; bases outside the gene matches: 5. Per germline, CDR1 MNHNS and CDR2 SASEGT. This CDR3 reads CASSPQRGETQYF. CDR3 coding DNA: TGTGCCAGCAGCCCTCAGCGGGGGGAGACCCAGTACTTC.

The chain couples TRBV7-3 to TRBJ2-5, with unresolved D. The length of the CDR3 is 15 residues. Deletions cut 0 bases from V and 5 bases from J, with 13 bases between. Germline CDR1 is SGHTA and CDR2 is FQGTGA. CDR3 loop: CASSLTAGYGETQYF. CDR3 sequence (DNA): TGTGCCAGCAGCTTAACGGCCGGGTACGGGGAGACCCAGTACTTC.

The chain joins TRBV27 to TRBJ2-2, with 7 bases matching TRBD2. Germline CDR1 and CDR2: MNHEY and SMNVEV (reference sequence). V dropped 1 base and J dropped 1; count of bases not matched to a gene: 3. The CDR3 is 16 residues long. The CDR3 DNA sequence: TGTGCCAGCAGTTTATACGCTAGCGGGAACACCGGGGAGCTGTTTTTT. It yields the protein CASSLYASGNTGELFF.

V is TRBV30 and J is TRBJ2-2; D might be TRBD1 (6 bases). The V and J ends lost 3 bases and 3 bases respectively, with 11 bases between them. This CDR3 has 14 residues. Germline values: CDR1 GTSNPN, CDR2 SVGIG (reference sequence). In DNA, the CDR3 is TGTGCCTGGAGACGGGACATCGACACCGGGGAGCTGTTTTTT. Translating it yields CAWRRDIDTGELFF.

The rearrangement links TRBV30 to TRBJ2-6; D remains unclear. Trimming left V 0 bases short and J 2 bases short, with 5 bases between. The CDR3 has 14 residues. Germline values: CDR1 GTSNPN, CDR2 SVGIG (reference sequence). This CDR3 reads CAWSVEPGANVLTF. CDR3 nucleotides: TGTGCCTGGAGTGTAGAGCCTGGGGCCAACGTCCTGACTTTC.

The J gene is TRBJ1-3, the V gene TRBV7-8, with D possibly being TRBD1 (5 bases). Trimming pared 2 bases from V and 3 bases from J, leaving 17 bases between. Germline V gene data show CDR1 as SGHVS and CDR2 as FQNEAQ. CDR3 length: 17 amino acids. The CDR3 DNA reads TGTGCCAGCAGCTTAACTCCCACAGGCCTTCTTGGAAACACCATATATTTT. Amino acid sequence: CASSLTPTGLLGNTIYF.

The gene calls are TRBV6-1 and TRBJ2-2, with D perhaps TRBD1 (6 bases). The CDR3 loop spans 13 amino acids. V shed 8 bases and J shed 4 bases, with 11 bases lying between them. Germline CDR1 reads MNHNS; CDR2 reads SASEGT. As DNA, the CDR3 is TGTGCCAGCGGGGTCAGGGGCACCGGGGAGCTGTTTTTT. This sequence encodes CASGVRGTGELFF.

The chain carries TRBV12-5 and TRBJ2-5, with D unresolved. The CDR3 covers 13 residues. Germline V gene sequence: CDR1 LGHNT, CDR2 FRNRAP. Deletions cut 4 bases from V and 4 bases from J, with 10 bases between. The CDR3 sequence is CASGYFSGETQYF. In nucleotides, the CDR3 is TGTGCTAGTGGTTACTTTAGTGGAGAGACCCAGTACTTC. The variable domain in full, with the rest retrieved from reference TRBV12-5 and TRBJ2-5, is DARVTQTPRHKVTEMGQEVTMRCQPILGHNTVFWYRQTMMQGLELLAYFRNRAPLDDSGMPKDRFSAEMPDATLATLKIQPSEPRDSAVYFCASGYFSGETQYFGPGTRLLVL.

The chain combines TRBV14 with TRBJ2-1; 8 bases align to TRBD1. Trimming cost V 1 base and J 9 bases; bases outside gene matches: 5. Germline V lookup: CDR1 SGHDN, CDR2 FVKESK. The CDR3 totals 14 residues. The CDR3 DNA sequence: TGTGCCAGCAGCCAAGGCAGGGGGCCCGGTGAGCAGTTCTTC. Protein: CASSQGRGPGEQFF.

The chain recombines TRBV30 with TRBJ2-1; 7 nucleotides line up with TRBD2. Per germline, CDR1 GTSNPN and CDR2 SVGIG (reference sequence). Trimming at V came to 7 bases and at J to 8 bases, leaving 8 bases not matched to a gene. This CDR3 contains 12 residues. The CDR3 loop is CAFGGGKDEQFF. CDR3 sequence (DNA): TGTGCCTTTGGGGGGGGGAAGGATGAGCAGTTCTTC.

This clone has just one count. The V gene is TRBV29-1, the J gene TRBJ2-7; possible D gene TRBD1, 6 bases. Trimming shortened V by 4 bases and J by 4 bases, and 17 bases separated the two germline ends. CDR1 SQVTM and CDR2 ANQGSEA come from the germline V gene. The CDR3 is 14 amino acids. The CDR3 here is CSVGPVGQGYEQYF. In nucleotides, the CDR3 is TGCAGCGTTGGGCCCGTAGGCCAGGGGTACGAGCAGTACTTC.

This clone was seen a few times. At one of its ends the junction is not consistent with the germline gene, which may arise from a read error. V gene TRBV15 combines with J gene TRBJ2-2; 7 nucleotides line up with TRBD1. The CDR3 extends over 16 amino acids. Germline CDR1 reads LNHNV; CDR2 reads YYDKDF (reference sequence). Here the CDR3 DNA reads TGTGCCACCAGCAGCCCCGGGACAGAAGGCACCCGGGAGCTGTTTTTT. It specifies CATSSPGTEGTRELFF.

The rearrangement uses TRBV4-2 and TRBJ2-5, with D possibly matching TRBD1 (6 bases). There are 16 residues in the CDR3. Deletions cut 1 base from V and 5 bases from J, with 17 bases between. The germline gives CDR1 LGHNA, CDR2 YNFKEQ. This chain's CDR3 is CASSQGLGGDGETQYF. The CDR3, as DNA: TGTGCCAGCAGCCAAGGGCTAGGGGGAGACGGCGAGACCCAGTACTTC.

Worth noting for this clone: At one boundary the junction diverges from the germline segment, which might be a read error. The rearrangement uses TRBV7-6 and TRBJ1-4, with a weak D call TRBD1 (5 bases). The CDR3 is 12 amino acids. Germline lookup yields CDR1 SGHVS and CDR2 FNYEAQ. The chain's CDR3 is CRRKGTNEKLFF. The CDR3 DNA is TGCCGGCGGAAGGGGACTAATGAAAAACTGTTTTTT.